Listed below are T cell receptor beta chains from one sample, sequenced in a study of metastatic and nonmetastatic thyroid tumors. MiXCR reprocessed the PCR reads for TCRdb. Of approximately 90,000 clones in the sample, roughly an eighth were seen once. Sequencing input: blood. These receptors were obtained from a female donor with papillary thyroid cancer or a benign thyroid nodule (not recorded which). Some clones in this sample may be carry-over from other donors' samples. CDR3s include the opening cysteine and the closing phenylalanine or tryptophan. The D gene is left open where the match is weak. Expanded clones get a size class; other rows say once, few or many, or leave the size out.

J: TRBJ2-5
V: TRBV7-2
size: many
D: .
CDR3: CASSLMETQYF
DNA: TGTGCCAGCAGCTTAATGGAGACCCAGTACTTC

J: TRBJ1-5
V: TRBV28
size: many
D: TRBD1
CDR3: CASSLRRADRSFREPQHF
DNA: TGTGCCAGCAGTTTAAGGAGGGCGGACAGGTCTTTTCGGGAGCCCCAGCATTTT

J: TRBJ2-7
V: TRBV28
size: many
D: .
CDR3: CASSYPQGKGIEQYF
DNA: TGTGCCAGCAGTTACCCCCAGGGGAAGGGGATCGAGCAGTACTTC

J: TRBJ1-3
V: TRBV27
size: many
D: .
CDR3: CASSLSIRANTIYF
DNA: TGTGCCAGCAGTTTATCGATCCGAGCGAACACCATATATTTT

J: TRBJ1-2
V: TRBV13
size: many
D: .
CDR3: CASSTKQGWGYTF
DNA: TGTGCCAGCAGCACGAAACAGGGTTGGGGCTACACCTTC

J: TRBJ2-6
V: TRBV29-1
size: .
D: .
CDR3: CSVEDPGANVLTF
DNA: TGCAGCGTTGAAGACCCTGGGGCCAACGTCCTGACTTTC

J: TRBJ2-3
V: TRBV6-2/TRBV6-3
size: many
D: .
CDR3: CASRLDWSTDTQYF
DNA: TGTGCCAGCAGGTTGGATTGGAGCACAGATACGCAGTATTTT

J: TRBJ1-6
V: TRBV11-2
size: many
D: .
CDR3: CASSLEPASPLHF
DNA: TGTGCCAGCAGCTTAGAGCCCGCTTCACCCCTCCACTTT

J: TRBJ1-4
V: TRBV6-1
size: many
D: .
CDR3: CASRTGSERVFF
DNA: TGTGCCAGCAGAACGGGATCTGAGAGAGTGTTTTTT

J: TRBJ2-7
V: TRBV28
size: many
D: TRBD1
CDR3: CATTTGAFYEQYF
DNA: TGTGCCACCACGACAGGGGCCTTCTACGAGCAGTACTTC

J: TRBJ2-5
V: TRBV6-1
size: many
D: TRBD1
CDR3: CASSKQGAGETQYF
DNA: TGTGCCAGCAGCAAACAGGGGGCTGGAGAGACCCAGTACTTC

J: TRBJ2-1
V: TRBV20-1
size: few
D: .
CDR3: CSARDPSPLGHEQFF
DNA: TGCAGTGCTAGAGATCCTTCACCCCTGGGGCATGAGCAGTTCTTC

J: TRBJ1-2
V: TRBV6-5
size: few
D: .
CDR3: CASSYSIMDGYTF
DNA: TGTGCCAGCAGTTACTCGATAATGGATGGCTACACCTTC

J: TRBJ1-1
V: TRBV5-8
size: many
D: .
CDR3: CASSLPYAEVNTEAFF
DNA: TGTGCCAGCAGCTTGCCTTACGCAGAGGTGAACACTGAAGCTTTCTTT

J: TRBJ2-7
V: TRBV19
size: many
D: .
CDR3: CASTPRSGSGLPYEQYF
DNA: TGTGCCAGTACCCCACGGTCGGGGAGTGGTTTGCCCTACGAGCAGTACTTC

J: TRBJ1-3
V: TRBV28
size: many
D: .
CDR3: CASSFGVFNTIYF
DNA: TGTGCCAGCAGTTTTGGGGTATTTAACACCATATATTTT

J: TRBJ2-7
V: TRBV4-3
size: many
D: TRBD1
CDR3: CASSQHPRGQGYEQYF
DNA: TGCGCCAGCAGCCAACATCCCCGGGGACAGGGGTACGAGCAGTACTTC

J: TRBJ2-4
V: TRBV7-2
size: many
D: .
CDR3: CASSLEWTSKNIQYF
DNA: TGTGCCAGCAGCTTAGAGTGGACTTCCAAAAACATTCAGTACTTC

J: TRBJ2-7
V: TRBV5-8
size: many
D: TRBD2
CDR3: CASSGVGGGEQYF
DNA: TGTGCCAGCAGCGGCGTGGGGGGGGGCGAGCAGTACTTC

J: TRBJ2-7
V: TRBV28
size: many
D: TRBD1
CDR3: CASSLGTGAFYEQYF
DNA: TGTGCCAGCAGTTTAGGGACAGGGGCCTTCTACGAGCAGTACTTC

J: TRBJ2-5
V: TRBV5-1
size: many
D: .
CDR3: CASSAGQRGTQYF
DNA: TGCGCCAGCAGCGCGGGACAGCGCGGGACCCAGTACTTC

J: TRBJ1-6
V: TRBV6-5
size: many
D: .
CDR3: CASSYSRRPGNSPLHF
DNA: TGTGCCAGCAGTTACTCGAGAAGACCCGGGAATTCACCCCTCCACTTT

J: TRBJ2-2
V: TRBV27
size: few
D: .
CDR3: CASSLARPNTYRTGELFF
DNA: TGTGCCAGCAGTTTAGCTAGACCCAACACTTATCGGACCGGGGAGCTGTTTTTT

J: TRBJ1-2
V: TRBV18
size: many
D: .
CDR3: CASSPLLTITDNYGYTF
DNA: TGTGCCAGCTCACCCCTGCTCACCATAACAGATAACTATGGCTACACCTTC

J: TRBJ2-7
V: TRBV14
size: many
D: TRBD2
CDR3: CASSQDTPREEPYEQYF
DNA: TGTGCCAGCAGCCAAGATACCCCTCGGGAGGAGCCTTACGAGCAGTACTTC

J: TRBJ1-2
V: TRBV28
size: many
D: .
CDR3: CASRPTESYGYTF
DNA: TGTGCCAGCAGACCGACAGAATCCTATGGCTACACCTTC